What follows are 26 T cell receptor beta chains derived from one specimen sequenced in a study of blood T cell repertoires in COVID-19. Data came from immunoSEQ multiplex PCR; TCRdb stores just in-frame clones and leaves some out. The repertoire includes about 310,000 clones, roughly 84% of them detected once, and 1% sits in the top ten. Input material: peripheral blood. Source of these receptors: a middle-aged man with active or convalescent COVID-19.

The chain recombines TRBV5-4 with TRBJ2-6; no clear D. The V gene's germline CDR1 is SGHNT and CDR2 YYREEE (reference sequence). The CDR3 runs to 15 residues. With 4 bases removed from V and 0 bases from J, the gap between germline ends came to 8 bases. The CDR3 sequence: CASSRQDSGANVLTF. The CDR3 DNA sequence: TGTGCCAGCAGCCGCCAGGACTCTGGGGCCAACGTCCTGACTTTC.

This clone was detected a few times. V usage is TRBV28 and J usage is TRBJ2-7, with D possibly TRBD1 on 5 matching bases. Trimming cost V 2 bases and J 1 base, with 12 bases left between them. This CDR3 is built from 15 residues. Germline-derived CDR1 and CDR2 are MDHEN and SYDVKM. CDR3 DNA: TGTGCCAGCAGTTTACAGGGTTCCAGATCCTACGAGCAGTACTTC. Translating gives CASSLQGSRSYEQYF.

This rearrangement joins TRBV19 to TRBJ1-2, with 9 positions matching TRBD1. V lost 5 bases and J lost 4; bases outside the gene matches: 5. The CDR3 loop spans 14 amino acids. Germline-derived CDR1 and CDR2 are LNHDA and SQIVND (reference sequence). Here the CDR3 reads CASSVDRGFYGYTF. The CDR3 region has the DNA TGTGCCAGTAGTGTGGACAGGGGCTTCTATGGCTACACCTTC.

This clone occurred once. V gene TRBV28 combines with J gene TRBJ2-5, with 11 bases identical to TRBD1. Germline V lookup: CDR1 MDHEN, CDR2 SYDVKM. The CDR3 runs to 14 residues. V shed 5 bases, J shed 6 bases, and the junction held 5 bases outside the gene matches. The CDR3 is CASSRDRGLKTQYF. CDR3 in DNA: TGTGCCAGCAGTAGGGACAGGGGGTTAAAGACCCAGTACTTC.

This sequence joins TRBV24-1 and TRBJ2-1; 10 bases map to TRBD2. With 7 bases clipped from V and 6 bases from J, the junction kept 2 bases outside the gene matches. The CDR3 totals 13 residues. Per germline, CDR1 KGHDR and CDR2 SFDVKD. The CDR3 DNA reads TGTGCCACCAGCCGACTAGCGGGCAATGAGCAGTTCTTC. Protein: CATSRLAGNEQFF.

The chain recombines TRBV7-3 with TRBJ2-3; 9 positions agree with TRBD2. Germline trimming cut 4 bases from V and 0 bases from J; bases unmatched to any gene: 8. Germline V gene sequence: CDR1 SGHTA, CDR2 FQGTGA. The CDR3 is 17 residues long. The CDR3 DNA sequence: TGTGCCAGCAGCTCGGGTAGCGGGAGTCATAGCACAGATACGCAGTATTTT. It yields the protein CASSSGSGSHSTDTQYF.

The rearrangement uses TRBV11-2 and TRBJ2-1, with TRBD2 identical over 11 bases. V dropped 3 bases and J dropped 6; count of bases not matched to a gene: 7. The germline CDR1 and CDR2 sequences are SGHAT and FQNNGV. The CDR3 extends over 16 amino acids. CDR3 sequence: CASSFFGLAGGNEQFF. The CDR3 DNA follows: TGTGCCAGCAGCTTTTTTGGCCTAGCGGGAGGCAATGAGCAGTTCTTC.

The rearrangement joins TRBV10-3 to TRBJ1-2; D is possibly TRBD1 (6 bases). The CDR3 covers 11 residues. Trimming stripped 6 bases from V and 6 bases from J, with 8 bases between. Per germline, CDR1 ENHRY and CDR2 SYGVKD. CDR3 protein: CAISAGDGYTF. The CDR3, as DNA: TGTGCCATCAGCGCAGGGGATGGCTACACCTTC.

This chain connects TRBV11-3 to TRBJ1-5; perhaps TRBD1 as D (6 bases). The ends were cut back, 6 bases at V and 7 bases at J, with 16 bases in the middle. CDR3 length equals 14 residues. CDR1 SGHNT and CDR2 YENEEA come from the germline V gene. In DNA form, the CDR3 reads TGTGCCAGCAGGTTAAGGGGGAATGAACAGCCCCAGCATTTT. This encodes CASRLRGNEQPQHF.

The rearrangement uses TRBV6-5 and TRBJ1-2; tentative D call: TRBD1 (6 bases). The CDR3 is made up of 13 amino acids. Germline CDR1 and CDR2: MNHEY and SVGAGI. Between the trimmed V and J ends, which lost 2 bases and 4 bases, there was a span of 8 bases. DNA for the CDR3: TGTGCCAGCAGTTACCCGGACAGCTATGGCTACACCTTC. It translates to CASSYPDSYGYTF.

The V call is TRBV30, the J call TRBJ2-7, with TRBD1 as a possible D gene (6 bases). CDR1 and CDR2 (germline): GTSNPN, SVGIG (reference sequence). Trimming took off 2 bases at V and 1 base at J, with 12 bases between the two ends. This CDR3 contains 14 residues. The CDR3 here is CAWSPGAGSYEQYF. CDR3 DNA sequence: TGTGCCTGGAGTCCAGGGGCAGGGTCCTACGAGCAGTACTTC.

The J gene is TRBJ2-6, the V gene TRBV28; possible D gene TRBD1, 6 bases. The CDR3 spans 15 residues. Trimming removed 6 bases from V and 0 bases from J, with 9 bases in between. The germline gives CDR1 MDHEN, CDR2 SYDVKM. The CDR3 coding sequence is TGTGCCAGCAGCCCGGACAGCTCTGGGGCCAACGTCCTGACTTTC. It specifies CASSPDSSGANVLTF.

CDR3 DNA sequence: TGTGCCAGCAGCCTACTCGGTGGCTACACCTTC. As protein: CASSLLGGYTF. V and J are TRBV6-1 and TRBJ1-2; D uncertain. Germline CDR1 is MNHNS and CDR2 is SASEGT. CDR3 length equals 11 residues. The V gene lost 6 bases and the J gene lost 7 bases, with 9 bases spanning the gap.

This sequence joins TRBV18 and TRBJ2-5; 7 bases are shared with TRBD2. The CDR3 has 17 residues. The V gene's germline CDR1 is KGHSH and CDR2 LQKENI. After removal of 3 bases from V and 5 bases from J, the junction contained 15 bases not matched to a gene. CDR3 residues: CASSPGGTPVRGETQYF. DNA for the CDR3: TGTGCCAGCTCACCGGGGGGGACCCCGGTGAGAGGGGAGACCCAGTACTTC.

The chain couples TRBV4-2 to TRBJ1-1, with 10 bases matching TRBD1. V was pared by 8 bases and J by 10 bases, with 13 bases of the junction left unmatched. The germline V gene has CDR1 LGHNA and CDR2 YNFKEQ. This CDR3 is built from 14 residues. The CDR3 DNA reads TGTGCCAGCCTTCGTGAGACAGGGGGCGGATCAGCTTTCTTT. Amino acid sequence: CASLRETGGGSAFF.

V usage is TRBV9 and J usage is TRBJ2-2; 10 bases line up with TRBD2. The CDR3 loop spans 16 amino acids. Germline CDR1 and CDR2: SGDLS and YYNGEE. The J segment lost 3 bases and the V segment lost 0 bases, leaving 2 bases of the junction unmatched. This CDR3 is CASSVGTSGDTGELFF. The CDR3 nucleotides read TGTGCCAGCAGCGTAGGGACTAGCGGAGACACCGGGGAGCTGTTTTTT.

The CDR3 loop reads CATSRAGGASWWAGGAFF. CDR3 in DNA: TGTGCCACCAGCAGAGCGGGGGGCGCCTCGTGGTGGGCCGGGGGAGCTTTCTTT. This chain uses TRBV15 with TRBJ1-1; TRBD1 might be the D (6 bases). The germline gives CDR1 LNHNV, CDR2 YYDKDF (reference sequence). The CDR3 is 18 residues long. The germline V and J ends were trimmed by 1 base and 10 bases, with 28 bases remaining between them.

The chain joins TRBV5-6 to TRBJ1-2; the match to TRBD1 covers 7 bases. J gave up 3 bases and V 6 bases, and 8 bases lay outside the gene matches. The germline CDR1 and CDR2 sequences are SGHDT and YYEEEE. This CDR3 contains 14 residues. Here the CDR3 reads CASIRWDSYYGYTF. The CDR3 bases are TGTGCCAGCATTCGGTGGGACAGCTACTATGGCTACACCTTC.

This chain uses TRBV4-3 with TRBJ1-1, with D unclear. The CDR3 runs to 14 residues. The V and J ends lost 0 bases and 7 bases respectively, with 12 bases between them. Germline assignment: CDR1 LGHNA and CDR2 YSLEER. CDR3 amino acids: CASSQDLPSLEAFF. The CDR3, as DNA: TGCGCCAGCAGCCAAGATCTCCCCTCCCTTGAAGCTTTCTTT.

The chain recombines TRBV6-2 or TRBV6-3 with TRBJ2-3; possibly TRBD1 for D (5 bases). Trimming stripped 0 bases from V and 0 bases from J, with 10 bases between. CDR1 MNHEY and CDR2 SVGEGT come from the germline V gene. This CDR3 region has 16 residues. The CDR3 coding sequence is TGTGCCAGCAGTTACTCACCGACAGTGAGCACAGATACGCAGTATTTT. This translates into CASSYSPTVSTDTQYF.

V and J are TRBV13 and TRBJ2-5, with D perhaps matching TRBD2 (6 bases). Trimming removed 3 bases from V and 6 bases from J, with 29 bases in between. CDR1 and CDR2 from the germline V gene are PRHDT and FYEKMQ (reference sequence). This CDR3 is built from 19 residues. In DNA form, the CDR3 reads TGTGCCAGCAGCTTCGGATCGCCGGACGACGTGGGACTCCCCAAGACCCAGTACTTC. Amino acid sequence: CASSFGSPDDVGLPKTQYF.

The chain is built from TRBV7-9 and TRBJ1-4; a weak D match, TRBD1 (6 bases). The germline gives CDR1 SEHNR, CDR2 FQNEAQ (reference sequence). The CDR3 covers 14 residues. V was cut by 5 bases and J by 4 bases, with 11 bases left in between. This CDR3 is CASSPGTFNEKLFF. For the CDR3, the DNA is TGTGCCAGCAGCCCGGGGACATTTAATGAAAAACTGTTTTTT.

This sequence joins TRBV28 and TRBJ1-6; a weak D match, TRBD1 (6 bases). Germline assignment: CDR1 MDHEN and CDR2 SYDVKM. V lost 6 bases to trimming and J lost 9 bases, with 18 bases between them. The CDR3 spans 15 residues. The CDR3 loop is CASSPMGGLGSPLHF. DNA for the CDR3: TGTGCCAGCAGCCCTATGGGGGGGCTCGGTTCACCCCTCCACTTT.

This rearrangement joins TRBV6-2 or TRBV6-3 to TRBJ1-4, with D unclear. The length of the CDR3 is 12 residues. CDR1 and CDR2 (germline): MNHEY, SVGEGT. V was clipped by 4 bases and J by 7 bases, with 7 bases between them. CDR3 residues: CASSFGGEKLFF. Here the CDR3 DNA reads TGTGCCAGCAGTTTCGGAGGTGAAAAACTGTTTTTT.

The J gene is TRBJ1-5, the V gene TRBV28; D perhaps matches TRBD1 (5 bases). The ends were cut back, 3 bases at V and 3 bases at J, with 12 bases in the middle. Germline V lookup: CDR1 MDHEN, CDR2 SYDVKM. The CDR3 length is 15 residues. CDR3 in DNA: TGTGCCAGCAGTTTGGGCGGAGGGGACAATCAGCCCCAGCATTTT. This translates into CASSLGGGDNQPQHF.

The V and J genes are TRBV6-1 and TRBJ1-6, with D hard to call. Germline assignment: CDR1 MNHNS and CDR2 SASEGT. V gave up 3 bases and J gave up 6 bases, with 6 bases separating them. There are 13 residues in the CDR3. The CDR3 DNA follows: TGTGCCAGCAGTGAGAGAGTTAATTCACCCCTCCACTTT. Its protein is CASSERVNSPLHF.